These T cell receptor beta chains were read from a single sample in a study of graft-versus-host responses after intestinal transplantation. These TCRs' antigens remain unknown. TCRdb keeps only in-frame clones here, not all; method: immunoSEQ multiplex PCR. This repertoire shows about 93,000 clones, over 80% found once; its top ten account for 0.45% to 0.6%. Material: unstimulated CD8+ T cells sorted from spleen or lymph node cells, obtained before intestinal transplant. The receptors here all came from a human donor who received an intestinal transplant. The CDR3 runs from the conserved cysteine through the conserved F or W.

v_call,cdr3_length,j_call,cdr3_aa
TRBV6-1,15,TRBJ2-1,CASSPVLSSYNEQFF
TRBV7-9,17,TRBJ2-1,CASSYFSGRSPYNEQFF
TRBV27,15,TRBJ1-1,CASSLSMAGRGEAFF
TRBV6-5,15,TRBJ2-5,CASRPTSGGGETQYF
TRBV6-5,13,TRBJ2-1,CASSGTEYNEQFF
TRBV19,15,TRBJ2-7,CASSIGGGESYEQYF
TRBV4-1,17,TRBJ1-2,CASSQDLRDRANYGYTF
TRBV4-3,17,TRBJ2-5,CASSLGPTSGGEETQYF
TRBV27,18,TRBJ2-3,CASSLLGLAGVDHDTQYF
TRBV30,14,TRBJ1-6,CAWSPGQGWSPLHF
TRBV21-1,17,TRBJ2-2,CASSKKRHRGVTGELFF
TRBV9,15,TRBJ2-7,CASSPGTGVPYEQYF
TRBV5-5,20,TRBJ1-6,CASSLTGQGASRSHNSPLHF
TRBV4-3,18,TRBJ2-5,CASSQDWRSGGLQETQYF
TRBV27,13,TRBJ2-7,CASSFTGHYEQYF
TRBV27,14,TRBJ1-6,CASSYGVGNSPLHF
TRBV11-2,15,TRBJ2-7,CASSLDLGASREQYF
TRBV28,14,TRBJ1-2,CASSFHPTSYGYTF
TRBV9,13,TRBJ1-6,CASSSPTLEALHF
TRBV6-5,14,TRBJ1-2,CASSWAGVGYGYTF
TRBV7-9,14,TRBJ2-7,CASSRVGQGYEQYF
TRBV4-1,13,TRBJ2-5,CASSQQGPETQYF
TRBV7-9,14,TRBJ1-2,CASSPSGENYGYTF
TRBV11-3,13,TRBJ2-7,CASGVLEGNEQYF
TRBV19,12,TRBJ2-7,CASSIGGGEQYF
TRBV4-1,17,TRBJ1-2,CASSQDALGTGYYGYTF
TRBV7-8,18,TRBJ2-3,CASSRSLGWGGLTDTQYF
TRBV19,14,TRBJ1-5,CASNEAVSYQPQHF
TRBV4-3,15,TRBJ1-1,CASSQETTEDTEAFF
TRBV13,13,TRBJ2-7,CASSHGDNYEQYF
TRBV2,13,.,CASNVGEAYEQYF
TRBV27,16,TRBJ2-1,CASSFLGTSGSDEQFF
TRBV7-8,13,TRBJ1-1,CASSLGSSAEAFF
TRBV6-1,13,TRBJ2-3,CASSAFSTDTQYF
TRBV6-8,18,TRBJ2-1,CASSLAIGLAGRYNEQFF
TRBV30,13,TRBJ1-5,CAWARDNGQPQHF
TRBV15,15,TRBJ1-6,CATSLSGQPNSPLHF
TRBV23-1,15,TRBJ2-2,CASSRPPPGTGELFF
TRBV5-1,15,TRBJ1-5,CASSLPGHRNQPQHF
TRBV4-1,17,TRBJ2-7,CASSQDFTSGNIYEQYF
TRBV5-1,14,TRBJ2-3,CASSLGDTADTQYF
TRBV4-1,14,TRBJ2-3,CASSQAGDTDTQYF
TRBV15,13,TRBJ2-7,CATSRGLTYEQYF
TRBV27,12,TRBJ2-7,CASSLTAGEQYF
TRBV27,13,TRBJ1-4,CASRETRNEKLFF